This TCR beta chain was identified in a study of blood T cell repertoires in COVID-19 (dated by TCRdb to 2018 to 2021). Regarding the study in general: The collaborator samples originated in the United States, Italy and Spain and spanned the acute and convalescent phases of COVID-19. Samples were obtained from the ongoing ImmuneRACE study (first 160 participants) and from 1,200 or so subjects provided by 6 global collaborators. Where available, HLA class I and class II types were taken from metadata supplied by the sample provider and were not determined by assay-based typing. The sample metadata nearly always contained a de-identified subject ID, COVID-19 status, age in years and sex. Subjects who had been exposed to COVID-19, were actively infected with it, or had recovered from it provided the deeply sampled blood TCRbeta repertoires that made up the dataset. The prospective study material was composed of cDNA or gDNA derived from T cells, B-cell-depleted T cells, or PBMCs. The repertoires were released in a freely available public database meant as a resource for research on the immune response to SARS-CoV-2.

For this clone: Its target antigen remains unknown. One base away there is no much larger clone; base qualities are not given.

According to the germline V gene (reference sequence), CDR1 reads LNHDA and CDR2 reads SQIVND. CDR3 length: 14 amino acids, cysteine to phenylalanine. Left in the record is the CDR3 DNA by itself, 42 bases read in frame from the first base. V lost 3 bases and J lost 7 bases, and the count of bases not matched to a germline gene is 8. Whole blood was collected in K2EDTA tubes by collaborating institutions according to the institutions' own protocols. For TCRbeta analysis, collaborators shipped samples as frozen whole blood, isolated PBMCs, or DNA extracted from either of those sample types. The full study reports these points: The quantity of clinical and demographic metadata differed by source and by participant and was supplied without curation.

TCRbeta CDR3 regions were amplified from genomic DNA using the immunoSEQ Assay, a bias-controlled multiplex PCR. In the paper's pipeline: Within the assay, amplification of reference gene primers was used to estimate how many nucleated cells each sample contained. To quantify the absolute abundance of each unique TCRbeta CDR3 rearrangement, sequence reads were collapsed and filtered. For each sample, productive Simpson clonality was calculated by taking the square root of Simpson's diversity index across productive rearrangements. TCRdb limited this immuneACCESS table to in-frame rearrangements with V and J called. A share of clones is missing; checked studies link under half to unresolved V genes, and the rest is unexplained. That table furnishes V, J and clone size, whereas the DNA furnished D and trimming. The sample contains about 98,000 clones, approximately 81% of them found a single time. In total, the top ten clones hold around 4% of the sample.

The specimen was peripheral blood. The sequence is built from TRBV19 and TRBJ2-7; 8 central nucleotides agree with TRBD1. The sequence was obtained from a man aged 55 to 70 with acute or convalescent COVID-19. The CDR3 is CASSIRGHSGEQYF. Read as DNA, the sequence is TGTGCCAGTAGTATCAGGGGGCATTCGGGAGAGCAGTACTTC.